The source of this T cell receptor (beta chain) is a study of long-term antiretroviral therapy in people with HIV. This CDR3 spans 13 amino acids. CDR1 is SGHVS and CDR2 is FNYEAQ in the germline V gene. The V end was cut by 4 bases, the J end by 2 bases, with 7 bases between. It was version v3.0 of the immunoSEQ assay that was run at survey level. Measured with immunoSEQ multiplex PCR; TCRdb has only the in-frame clones, and not every one. The data hold 30,000 to 40,000 clones, with about 97% observed a single time. The rearrangement uses TRBV7-6 and TRBJ2-3; unclear D gene. This TCR was sampled from a young man with HIV. Source: unsorted PBMCs, taken 6.9 years after starting antiretroviral therapy. In DNA, the CDR3 is TGTGCCAGCAGCTCCCCACCCACAGATACGCAGTATTTT. This sequence encodes CASSSPPTDTQYF.